This T cell receptor beta chain was identified during a study of tissue T cells after allogeneic stem cell transplantation. For the study at large: Samples with visible lymphocytes on H&E were prioritized for sequencing.

Autopsy tissues included GI tract, liver, skin and lymphoid organs. This CDR3 has 13 amino acids. V lost 1 base and J 7 bases, leaving 8 bases between the germline ends. Germline assignment: CDR1 GTSNPN and CDR2 SVGIG (reference sequence). This table comes from immunoSEQ multiplex PCR, and its TCRdb copy is limited to in-frame clones, with some not included. The table includes 20,000 to 30,000 clones, more than 60% detected once. This rearrangement joins TRBV30 to TRBJ1-6; maybe TRBD1 (5 bases). The clonotype comes from a female donor of 60 years or more with lung cancer. This sample comprised tissue from the ileum, obtained at autopsy. Written as DNA, the CDR3 is TGTGCCTGGAGTGGCCAGGGAAATTCACCCCTCCACTTT. It codes for CAWSGQGNSPLHF.